This T cell receptor beta chain was recorded in a study of T cells after yellow fever vaccination. Study observations and caveats: Although the secondary response was weaker, it peaked faster, at day 5 versus 15.

MiXCR, applied by TCRdb to the 5' RACE reads, yields one record per CDR3 protein. The sample comprises around 310,000 distinct CDR3 sequences, roughly 4.3% of which are singletons, and 20% to 30% rests with the top ten. The CDR3 runs to 15 residues. Trimming cost V 0 bases and J 2 bases; bases outside gene matches: 3. Germline V gene sequence: CDR1 SGHRS, CDR2 YFSETQ. Worth noting for this clonotype: Its target is not known.

Sequencing was performed on PBMCs, taken 5 days after the yellow fever booster vaccination. The TCR originated in a man between 18 and 35 years old who received the YFV17D yellow fever vaccine. The genes are TRBV5-1 and TRBJ2-7, with TRBD1 matching over 9 bases. The CDR3 DNA reads as TGCGCCAGCAGCTTGGAACGACAGGGGGCCTACGAGCAGTACTTC. This codes for CASSLERQGAYEQYF. Supplemented by reference TRBV5-1 and TRBJ2-7, the full variable domain reads KAGVTQTPRYLIKTRGQQVTLSCSPISGHRSVSWYQQTPGQGLQFLFEYFSETQRNKGNFPGRFSGRQFSNSRSEMNVSTLELGDSALYLCASSLERQGAYEQYFGPGTRLTVT.